This entry lists 21 T cell receptor beta chains sequenced from one sample in a study of long-term antiretroviral therapy in people with HIV. Researchers report immunoSEQ v3.0 was run at survey level. The repertoire was sequenced with immunoSEQ multiplex PCR; TCRdb's copy has only in-frame clones and lacks some. The table shows about 22,000 clones, with around four fifths occurring only once. Specimen: unsorted PBMCs, collected about 6.1 years after starting antiretroviral therapy. These receptors were obtained from a man aged 30 to 45 with HIV.

This chain uses TRBV29-1 with TRBJ1-1, with 8 nucleotides matching TRBD1. The CDR3 consists of 15 residues. Per germline, CDR1 SQVTM and CDR2 ANQGSEA. V shed 4 bases and J 1 base; nucleotides not matched to a gene: 8. CDR3 in amino acids: CSVVGTGASNTEAFF. Here the CDR3 DNA reads TGCAGCGTTGTAGGGACAGGCGCTTCGAACACTGAAGCTTTCTTT.

This clone showed up just a few times. This chain links TRBV27 with TRBJ2-7; 7 bases align to TRBD2. This CDR3 region has 16 residues. J lost 0 bases, V lost 2 bases, and 7 bases had no gene match. CDR1 is MNHEY and CDR2 is SMNVEV in the germline V gene (reference sequence). The CDR3 sequence: CASSLGGAGSSYEQYF. The CDR3 bases are TGTGCCAGCAGTTTAGGTGGAGCGGGGAGCTCCTACGAGCAGTACTTC.

This rearrangement joins TRBV6-5 to TRBJ1-2; a weak D match, TRBD1 (5 bases). Trimming removed 5 bases at V and 0 bases at J, with 13 bases between. Germline lookup yields CDR1 MNHEY and CDR2 SVGAGI. The CDR3 spans 15 residues. The CDR3 loop is CASSRKLTANYGYTF. As DNA, the CDR3 is TGTGCCAGCAGTCGGAAACTGACAGCTAACTATGGCTACACCTTC.

The V gene is TRBV10-3, the J gene TRBJ2-1; 8 bases match TRBD2. The germline V gene encodes CDR1 ENHRY and CDR2 SYGVKD. The CDR3 extends over 15 amino acids. Losses at the gene ends were 3 bases for V and 6 bases for J; bases not matched to a gene: 7. This CDR3 reads CAISDGAGVGNEQFF. DNA for the CDR3: TGTGCCATCAGTGATGGAGCGGGAGTCGGCAATGAGCAGTTCTTC.

J is TRBJ1-2 and V is TRBV28; perhaps TRBD1 as D (5 bases). V was shortened by 3 bases and J by 6 bases, with 14 bases between the two germline ends. This CDR3 spans 14 amino acids. Germline V gene lookup returns CDR1 MDHEN and CDR2 SYDVKM. As DNA, the CDR3 is TGTGCCAGCAGTTTTTTGGCGGGGGTCGATGGCTACACCTTC. This gives the protein CASSFLAGVDGYTF.

CDR3: CASIRGTEQYF. CDR3 DNA sequence: TGTGCCAGCATTCGAGGGACAGAGCAGTACTTC. This sequence joins TRBV25-1 and TRBJ2-7; a possible D gene is TRBD1 (6 bases). Trimming stripped 7 bases from V and 7 bases from J, with 11 bases between. Looked up from germline, CDR1 is MGHDK and CDR2 is SYGVNS. The CDR3 consists of 11 residues.

CDR3 nucleotide sequence: TGTGCCATCAGTGAGTCGCAGGGATTATACGAGCAGTACTTC. Protein product: CAISESQGLYEQYF. The rearrangement links TRBV10-3 to TRBJ2-7, with D maybe TRBD1 (5 bases). Germline V CDR1 and CDR2: ENHRY, SYGVKD. Trimming shortened V by 0 bases and J by 4 bases, and 10 bases separated the two germline ends. The CDR3 consists of 14 residues.

The chain joins TRBV28 to TRBJ1-4; D is possibly TRBD1 (5 bases). Deletions cut 8 bases from V and 0 bases from J, with 13 bases between. CDR3 length equals 15 residues. Germline CDR1 is MDHEN and CDR2 is SYDVKM. CDR3 in amino acids: CASGLLGATNEKLFF. The CDR3 coding sequence is TGTGCCAGCGGACTACTGGGGGCAACTAATGAAAAACTGTTTTTT.

This clone is labeled as large. The chain employs TRBV5-1 and TRBJ2-7; 9 nucleotides agree with TRBD2. Per the germline V gene, CDR1 is SGHRS and CDR2 is YFSETQ. V was pared by 4 bases and J by 0 bases, with 5 bases of the junction left unmatched. The CDR3 is made up of 15 amino acids. CDR3 nucleotide sequence: TGCGCCAGCAGCCCAGCGGGGGGCCGCTCCTACGAGCAGTACTTC. Translated, it gives CASSPAGGRSYEQYF.

This chain uses TRBV29-1 with TRBJ2-7; 9 bases are shared with TRBD1. With V trimmed by 7 bases and J by 3 bases, 1 base remained unmatched. Looked up from germline, CDR1 is SQVTM and CDR2 is ANQGSEA. The CDR3 has 11 residues. CDR3 protein: CSAGQGYEQYF. The CDR3 DNA follows: TGCAGCGCGGGACAGGGCTACGAGCAGTACTTC.

V gene TRBV7-8 combines with J gene TRBJ2-7, with 8 bases that match TRBD1. CDR3 length equals 16 residues. The germline V gene has CDR1 SGHVS and CDR2 FQNEAQ. The trim removed 1 base at V and 2 bases at J, leaving 7 bases unmatched. The DNA of the CDR3 is TGTGCCAGCAGCTTAGGATCAGGGGGCCGAACCTACGAGCAGTACTTC. Protein sequence: CASSLGSGGRTYEQYF.

V and J are TRBV5-1 and TRBJ2-6; 8 bases line up with TRBD2. V lost 4 bases to trimming and J lost 0 bases; unmatched junction nucleotides: 6. The CDR3 is made up of 17 amino acids. Germline values: CDR1 SGHRS, CDR2 YFSETQ. The chain's CDR3 is CASSNGGGSSGANVLTF. As DNA, the CDR3 is TGCGCCAGCAGCAACGGCGGGGGGAGCTCTGGGGCCAACGTCCTGACTTTC.

This clone has only a few counts. The rearrangement uses TRBV28 and TRBJ1-5; D unresolved. Germline V gives CDR1 MDHEN, CDR2 SYDVKM. This CDR3 has 14 amino acids. V lost 0 bases and J 2 bases, leaving 5 bases between the germline ends. The CDR3 spells CASSLWAGNQPQHF. As DNA, the CDR3 is TGTGCCAGCAGTTTATGGGCAGGCAATCAGCCCCAGCATTTT. Variable domain in full (rest from reference TRBV28 and TRBJ1-5): DVKVTQSSRYLVKRTGEKVFLECVQDMDHENMFWYRQDPGLGLRLIYFSYDVKMKEKGDIPEGYSVSREKKERFSLILESASTNQTSMYLCASSLWAGNQPQHFGDGTRLSIL.

This clone was seen a single time. J is TRBJ1-5 and V is TRBV6-5, with a possible D match to TRBD1 (5 bases). The germline V gene encodes CDR1 MNHEY and CDR2 SVGAGI. CDR3 length equals 14 residues. Trimming took 5 bases from V and 5 from J, leaving 13 bases between them. The CDR3 DNA reads as TGTGCCAGCAGTCTTGACAGAACTTATCAGCCCCAGCATTTT. Translating gives CASSLDRTYQPQHF.

The V gene is TRBV28, the J gene TRBJ2-7; 8 bases are a match to TRBD1. J gave up 3 bases and V 4 bases, and 8 bases lay outside the gene matches. The CDR3 totals 15 residues. CDR1 and CDR2 (germline): MDHEN, SYDVKM. The CDR3 spells CASSSPGQADYEQYF. Written as DNA, the CDR3 is TGTGCCAGCAGTTCTCCGGGACAGGCCGACTACGAGCAGTACTTC. The entire variable domain, with the rest obtained from reference TRBV28 and TRBJ2-7, is as follows: DVKVTQSSRYLVKRTGEKVFLECVQDMDHENMFWYRQDPGLGLRLIYFSYDVKMKEKGDIPEGYSVSREKKERFSLILESASTNQTSMYLCASSSPGQADYEQYFGPGTRLTVT.

This clone has just one count. The chain employs TRBV7-3 and TRBJ1-2, with TRBD1 identical over 7 bases. The CDR3 sequence is 14 residues long. The germline V gene encodes CDR1 SGHTA and CDR2 FQGTGA. Trimming cost V 2 bases and J 6 bases; bases outside gene matches: 6. The CDR3 spells CASSLQRTGHGYTF. CDR3 sequence (DNA): TGTGCCAGCAGCTTACAGAGGACAGGACATGGCTACACCTTC.

The chain combines TRBV7-9 with TRBJ1-2, with D perhaps TRBD1 (5 bases). CDR1 and CDR2 from the germline V gene are SEHNR and FQNEAQ (reference sequence). Trimming pared 5 bases from V and 3 bases from J, leaving 13 bases between. This CDR3 contains 14 residues. The CDR3 loop reads CASSKDTAYYGYTF. In DNA form, the CDR3 reads TGTGCCAGCAGCAAGGACACGGCCTACTATGGCTACACCTTC.

The chain employs TRBV29-1 and TRBJ2-7, with D perhaps matching TRBD1 (6 bases). V gave up 6 bases and J gave up 3 bases, with 9 bases separating them. Germline V lookup: CDR1 SQVTM, CDR2 ANQGSEA. The CDR3 runs to 11 residues. CDR3 sequence (DNA): TGCAGCGTATTGGACAGCTACGAGCAGTACTTC. Translated, it gives CSVLDSYEQYF.

V is TRBV2 and J is TRBJ2-1; D may be TRBD1 (6 bases). The germline V and J ends were trimmed by 7 bases and 8 bases, with 15 bases remaining between them. CDR1 and CDR2 (germline): SNHLY, FYNNEI. The CDR3 has 13 amino acids. CDR3 amino acids: CASTRQERYEQFF. The CDR3 DNA reads as TGTGCCAGCACTCGACAGGAGAGGTATGAGCAGTTCTTC.

The chain recombines TRBV6-6 with TRBJ2-7, with 7 nucleotides matching TRBD2. This CDR3 spans 16 amino acids. Trimming cost V 2 bases and J 3 bases; bases outside gene matches: 10. Germline-derived CDR1 and CDR2 are MNHNY and SVGAGI (reference sequence). CDR3 DNA sequence: TGTGCCAGCAGTTACCGAGGGCTAGCGGAAAGCTACGAGCAGTACTTC. Its translation: CASSYRGLAESYEQYF.

V and J are TRBV7-9 and TRBJ1-4; TRBD1 matches at 7 bases. Germline CDR1 SEHNR, CDR2 FQNEAQ (reference sequence). V lost 5 bases and J lost 3; bases outside the gene matches: 9. The CDR3 sequence is 16 residues long. The CDR3 DNA reads TGTGCCAGCAGCGCAAAACAGGGGCCCCCTAATGAAAAACTGTTTTTT. Translation gives CASSAKQGPPNEKLFF.